The entry that follows covers one TCR beta chain sequence. This entry is derived from a study of cytomegalovirus exposure and HLA in healthy donors. Both 60 Vbeta primers and 13 Jbeta primers went into the PCR. Assay: immunoSEQ multiplex PCR; the TCRdb copy retains only in-frame clones and omits some. The sample records about 170,000 clones, around 77% being singletons. The TCR comes from a woman in her thirties in good health and CMV-seropositive. The sequencing sample was made of PBMCs.

The CDR3 reads CAWGFGQGGGELFF. The CDR3 DNA sequence: TGTGCCTGGGGATTCGGACAGGGCGGCGGGGAGCTGTTTTTT. V gene TRBV30 combines with J gene TRBJ2-2, with TRBD1 matching 8 bases. Germline CDR1 is GTSNPN and CDR2 is SVGIG (reference sequence). CDR3 length: 14 residues. After removal of 5 bases from V and 7 bases from J, the junction contained 9 bases not matched to a gene.